Included here is one T cell receptor beta chain sequence, with context. Clones were read by immunoSEQ multiplex PCR, and TCRdb kept only the in-frame ones, dropping some. Of about 150,000 clones listed, approximately 90% are singletons. This entry belongs to a study of blood T cell repertoires in COVID-19. V was clipped by 0 bases and J by 4 bases; unmatched bases: 9. Germline CDR1 reads SGHVS; CDR2 reads FQNEAQ. This CDR3 region has 17 residues. The TCR originated in a human donor in a cohort sampled during active COVID-19. This sequence joins TRBV7-8 and TRBJ1-1, with 9 bases identical to TRBD1. Material: peripheral blood. The CDR3 reads CASSLAPKQGATTEAFF. CDR3 bases: TGTGCCAGCAGCTTAGCCCCCAAACAGGGGGCAACCACTGAAGCTTTCTTT.